These 11 T cell receptor beta chains were all obtained from the same sample, sequenced in a study of OX40 agonist ivuxolimab in advanced cancers. The repertoire was sequenced with immunoSEQ multiplex PCR; TCRdb's copy has only in-frame clones and lacks some. Of approximately 110,000 clones detected, 85% to 95% appear once; the ten largest clones hold 0.8% to 1%. Material: CD4+ or CD8+ T cells sorted from blood, obtained in a trial of the OX40 agonist ivuxolimab. Receptor source: an adult with an advanced solid tumor such as melanoma, head and neck, liver or kidney cancer.

V gene TRBV10-3 combines with J gene TRBJ2-7; 7 bases match TRBD1. Germline V lookup: CDR1 ENHRY, CDR2 SYGVKD. The CDR3 consists of 13 residues. Germline trimming cut 5 bases from V and 4 bases from J; bases unmatched to any gene: 5. The CDR3 sequence is CAISKKGAYEQYF. CDR3 in DNA: TGTGCCATCAGTAAAAAGGGGGCTTACGAGCAGTACTTC.

The rearrangement uses TRBV6-5 and TRBJ2-4, with D tentatively TRBD1 (5 bases). This CDR3 is built from 12 residues. Germline assignment: CDR1 MNHEY and CDR2 SVGAGI. The V end was cut by 8 bases, the J end by 6 bases, with 11 bases between. DNA of the CDR3: TGTGCCAGCCAGGGTGTGGGAAACATTCAGTACTTC. Amino acids: CASQGVGNIQYF.

The chain employs TRBV25-1 and TRBJ2-1; TRBD2 matches at 10 bases. V trimming: 8 bases; J trimming: 2 bases; junction bases outside the gene matches: 6. CDR1 MGHDK and CDR2 SYGVNS come from the germline V gene. This CDR3 has 15 amino acids. The CDR3 reads CASVGLAGAYNEQFF. The CDR3, as DNA: TGTGCCAGCGTCGGCCTAGCGGGAGCCTACAATGAGCAGTTCTTC.

The chain couples TRBV5-1 to TRBJ2-5, with TRBD2 matching over 8 bases. This CDR3 contains 14 residues. The V gene's germline CDR1 is SGHRS and CDR2 YFSETQ. Unmatched junction bases numbered 5, after V lost 3 bases and J lost 4 bases. CDR3 protein: CASSWSGGRETQYF. The CDR3 DNA is TGCGCCAGCAGCTGGAGCGGGGGACGAGAGACCCAGTACTTC.

This chain connects TRBV5-1 to TRBJ1-5; possible D gene TRBD1, 6 bases. Germline V gene data show CDR1 as SGHRS and CDR2 as YFSETQ. This CDR3 is built from 17 residues. V lost 4 bases and J 0 bases, leaving 17 bases between the germline ends. The chain's CDR3 is CASSPGGRVNSNQPQHF. The CDR3 nucleotides read TGCGCCAGCAGCCCCGGGGGGCGAGTAAATAGCAATCAGCCCCAGCATTTT.

This rearrangement joins TRBV2 to TRBJ2-3; D possibly corresponds to TRBD1 (6 bases). V was trimmed by 6 bases and J by 4 bases, leaving 17 bases between them. CDR3 size: 15 residues. Germline-derived CDR1 and CDR2 are SNHLY and FYNNEI. The CDR3 sequence is CASSRDKNGADTQYF. The CDR3, as DNA: TGTGCCAGCAGCAGGGACAAGAATGGCGCAGATACGCAGTATTTT.

In nucleotides, the CDR3 is TGTGCCAGCAGCCCCCGGCCCGGACAGGGTGGGGAGACCCAGTACTTC. Protein product: CASSPRPGQGGETQYF. The chain employs TRBV9 and TRBJ2-5, with 8 bases fitting TRBD1. Germline lookup yields CDR1 SGDLS and CDR2 YYNGEE. Losses at the gene ends were 4 bases for V and 5 bases for J; bases not matched to a gene: 13. This CDR3 spans 16 amino acids.

The chain joins TRBV9 to TRBJ2-7; 9 nucleotides align to TRBD1. J lost 3 bases, V lost 4 bases, and 5 bases had no gene match. The CDR3 is 14 residues long. CDR1 and CDR2 from the germline V gene are SGDLS and YYNGEE. CDR3 protein: CASSPRDRDYEQYF. The DNA of the CDR3 is TGTGCCAGCAGCCCCCGGGACAGGGACTACGAGCAGTACTTC.

The rearrangement joins TRBV5-4 to TRBJ2-3; the D is unclear. V gave up 0 bases and J gave up 2 bases, with 10 bases separating them. Germline V gene lookup returns CDR1 SGHNT and CDR2 YYREEE (reference sequence). The CDR3 has 15 residues. CDR3 loop: CASSLDWRPTDTQYF. Written as DNA, the CDR3 is TGTGCCAGCAGCTTGGACTGGCGACCCACAGATACGCAGTATTTT.

The chain uses TRBV9 and TRBJ1-4; 8 positions match TRBD1. Germline V gene data show CDR1 as SGDLS and CDR2 as YYNGEE. CDR3 length: 15 amino acids. The V segment lost 4 bases and the J segment 7 bases; nucleotides outside the gene matches: 9. This CDR3 reads CASSLDGQGAEKLFF. DNA of the CDR3: TGTGCCAGCAGCCTAGACGGACAGGGAGCTGAAAAACTGTTTTTT.

V gene TRBV18 combines with J gene TRBJ2-4; D call uncertain. CDR3 size: 15 residues. CDR1 KGHSH and CDR2 LQKENI come from the germline V gene. V dropped 1 base and J dropped 2 bases, with 9 bases sitting between them. CDR3 bases: TGTGCCAGCTCACCACTTGGGGTGACCAAAAACATTCAGTACTTC. It specifies CASSPLGVTKNIQYF. The whole variable domain, remainder taken from reference TRBV18 and TRBJ2-4, is NAGVMQNPRHLVRRRGQEARLRCSPMKGHSHVYWYRQLPEEGLKFMVYLQKENIIDESGMPKERFSAEFPKEGPSILRIQQVVRGDSAAYFCASSPLGVTKNIQYFGAGTRLSVL.